This T cell receptor beta chain came from a study of tumor-infiltrating lymphocytes in primary liver carcinoma. Study as a whole: Roughly 3.65 to 7.5 million productive TCRbeta reads were obtained per sample, with similar numbers across tissue types. Study findings and constraints: Blood had a significantly lower top-250-clone fraction than tumors did (p = 0.039). Compared with tumor region pairs, tumor-adjacent and tumor-blood pairs overlapped less.

From roughly 21-30 mg of unsorted bulk tissue, DNA and RNA were co-extracted together. Germline loops: CDR1 SQVTM, CDR2 ANQGSEA. CDR3 length equals 12 residues. As for this clonotype: Its antigen is unidentified. One junction end disagrees with the germline gene, perhaps due to a read error.

Synthesis of TCR beta cDNA was carried out from 450 to 650 ng total RNA with a constant-region primer. A slightly modified ARM-PCR protocol with three nested multiplex PCR rounds produced these TCR beta libraries. TRBV1-TRBV30 forward and Cbeta reverse primers drove the first two approximately 10-cycle rounds. TCRdb used MiXCR to reprocess the multiplex PCR reads, holding one entry per CDR3 protein. The data show tens of thousands of distinct CDR3 sequences, 69% seen once. The receptor was isolated from a man in his forties with primary liver carcinoma and hepatitis B virus infection. V and J are TRBV29-1 and TRBJ2-4; a weak D match, TRBD2 (6 bases). Material: tumor-adjacent normal liver tissue. This CDR3 is CGVIHGRGIQYF. DNA for the CDR3: TGCGGCGTAATTCACGGGCGGGGCATTCAATACTTC. The whole variable domain, filled in from reference TRBV29-1 and TRBJ2-4, reads SAVISQKPSRDICQRGTSLTIQCQVDSQVTMMFWYRQQPGQSLTLIATANQGSEATYESGFVIDKFPISRPNLTFSTLTVSNMSPEDSSIYLCGVIHGRGIQYFGAGTRLSVL.